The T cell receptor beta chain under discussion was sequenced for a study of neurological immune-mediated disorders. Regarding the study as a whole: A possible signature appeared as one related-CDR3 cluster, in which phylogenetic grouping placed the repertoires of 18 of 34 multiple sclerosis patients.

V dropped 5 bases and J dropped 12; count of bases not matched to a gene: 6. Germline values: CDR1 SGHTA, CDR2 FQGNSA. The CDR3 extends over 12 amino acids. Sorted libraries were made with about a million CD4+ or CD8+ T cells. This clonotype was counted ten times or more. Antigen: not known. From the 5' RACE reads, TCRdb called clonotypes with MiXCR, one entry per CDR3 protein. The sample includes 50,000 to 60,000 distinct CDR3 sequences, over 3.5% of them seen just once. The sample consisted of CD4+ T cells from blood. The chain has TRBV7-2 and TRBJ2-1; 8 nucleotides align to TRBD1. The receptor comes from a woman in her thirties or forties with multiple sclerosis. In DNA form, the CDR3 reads TGTGCCAGCAGCCCCACAGGGGGACGGCAGTTCTTC. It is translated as CASSPTGGRQFF.